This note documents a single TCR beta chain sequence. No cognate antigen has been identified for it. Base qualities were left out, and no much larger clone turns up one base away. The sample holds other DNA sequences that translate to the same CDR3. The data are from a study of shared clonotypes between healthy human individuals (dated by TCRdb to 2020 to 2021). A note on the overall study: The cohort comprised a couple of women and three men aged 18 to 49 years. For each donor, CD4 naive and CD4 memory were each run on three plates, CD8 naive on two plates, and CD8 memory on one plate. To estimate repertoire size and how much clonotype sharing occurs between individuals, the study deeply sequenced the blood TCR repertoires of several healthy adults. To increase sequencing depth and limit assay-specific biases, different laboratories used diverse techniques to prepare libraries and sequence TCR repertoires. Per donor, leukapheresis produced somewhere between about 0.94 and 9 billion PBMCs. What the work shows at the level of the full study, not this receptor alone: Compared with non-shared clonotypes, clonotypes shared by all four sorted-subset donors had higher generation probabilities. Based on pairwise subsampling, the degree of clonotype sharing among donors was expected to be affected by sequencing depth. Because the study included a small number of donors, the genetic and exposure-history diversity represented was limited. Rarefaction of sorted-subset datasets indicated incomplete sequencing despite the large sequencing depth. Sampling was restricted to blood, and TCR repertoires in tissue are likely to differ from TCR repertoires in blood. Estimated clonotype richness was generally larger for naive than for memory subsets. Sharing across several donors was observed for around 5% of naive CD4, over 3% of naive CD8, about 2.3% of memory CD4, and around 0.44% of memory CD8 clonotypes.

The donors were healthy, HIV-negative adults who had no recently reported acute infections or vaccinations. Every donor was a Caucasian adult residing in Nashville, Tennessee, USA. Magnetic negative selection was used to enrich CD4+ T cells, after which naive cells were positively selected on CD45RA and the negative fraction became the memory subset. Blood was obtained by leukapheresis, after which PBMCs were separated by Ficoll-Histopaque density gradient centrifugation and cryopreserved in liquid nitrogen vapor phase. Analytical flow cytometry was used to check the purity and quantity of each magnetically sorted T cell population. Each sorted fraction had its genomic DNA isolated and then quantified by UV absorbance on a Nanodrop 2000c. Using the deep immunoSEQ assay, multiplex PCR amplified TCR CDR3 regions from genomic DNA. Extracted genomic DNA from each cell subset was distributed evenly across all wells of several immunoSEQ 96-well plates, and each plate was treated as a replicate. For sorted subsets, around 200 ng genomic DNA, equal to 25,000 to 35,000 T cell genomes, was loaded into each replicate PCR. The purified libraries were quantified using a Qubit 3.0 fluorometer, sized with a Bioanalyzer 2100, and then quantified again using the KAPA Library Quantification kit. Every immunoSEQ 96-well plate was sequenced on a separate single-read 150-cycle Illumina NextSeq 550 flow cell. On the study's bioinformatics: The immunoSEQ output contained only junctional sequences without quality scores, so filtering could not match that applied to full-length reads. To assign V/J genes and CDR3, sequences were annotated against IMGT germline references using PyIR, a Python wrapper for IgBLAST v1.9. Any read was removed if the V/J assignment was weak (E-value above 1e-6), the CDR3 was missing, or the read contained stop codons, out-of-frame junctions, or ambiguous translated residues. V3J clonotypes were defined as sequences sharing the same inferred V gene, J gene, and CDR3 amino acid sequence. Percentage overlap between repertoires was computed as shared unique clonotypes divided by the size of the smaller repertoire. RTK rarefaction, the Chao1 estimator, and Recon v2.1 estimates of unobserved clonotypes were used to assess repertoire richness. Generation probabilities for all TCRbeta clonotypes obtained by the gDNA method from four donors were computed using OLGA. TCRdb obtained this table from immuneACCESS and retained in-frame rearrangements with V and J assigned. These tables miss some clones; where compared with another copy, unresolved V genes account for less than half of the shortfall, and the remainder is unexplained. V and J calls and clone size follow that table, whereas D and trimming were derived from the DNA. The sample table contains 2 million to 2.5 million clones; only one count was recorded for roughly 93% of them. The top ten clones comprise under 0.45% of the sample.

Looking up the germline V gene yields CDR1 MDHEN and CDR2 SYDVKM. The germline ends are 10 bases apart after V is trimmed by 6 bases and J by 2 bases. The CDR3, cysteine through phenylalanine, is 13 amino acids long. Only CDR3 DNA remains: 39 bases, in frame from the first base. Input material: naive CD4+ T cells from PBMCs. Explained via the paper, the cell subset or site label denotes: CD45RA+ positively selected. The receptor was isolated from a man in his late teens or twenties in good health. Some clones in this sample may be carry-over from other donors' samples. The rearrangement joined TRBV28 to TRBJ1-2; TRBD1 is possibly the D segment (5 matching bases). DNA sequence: TGTGCCAGCAGCCTGGGACCAAACTATGGCTACACCTTC. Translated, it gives CASSLGPNYGYTF.